The 29 T cell receptor beta chains listed next were all sequenced from one sample in a study of identical twins. MiXCR, applied by TCRdb to the 5' RACE reads, yields one record per CDR3 protein. This table holds fewer than 550,000 distinct CDR3 sequences, about 15% found once. Separately, the same data were catalogued under a study of yellow fever vaccine responses in identical twins.

The sequenced material came from CD4+ T cells sorted from blood. The receptors stem from a woman aged 18-29 years in good health.

This clonotype was seen at least ten times. This chain's CDR3 is CASSQDLVTGGLGETQYF. DNA for the CDR3: TGTGCCAGCAGCCAAGATCTCGTTACAGGGGGGTTGGGAGAGACCCAGTACTTC. V is TRBV3-1 and J is TRBJ2-5, with 8 bases aligning to TRBD1. The CDR3 covers 18 residues. Germline V gene lookup returns CDR1 LGHDT and CDR2 YNNKEL (reference sequence). J was trimmed by 4 bases and V by 0 bases; bases with no gene match: 13.

This clonotype was observed a handful of times. This chain joins TRBV5-1 and TRBJ2-2; D possibly matches TRBD1 or TRBD2 (5 bases each). The V end was cut by 5 bases, the J end by 7 bases, with 12 bases between. Germline V gene lookup returns CDR1 SGHRS and CDR2 YFSETQ. This CDR3 is 13 amino acids long. The CDR3 here is CASSQRGVGELFF. CDR3 in DNA: TGCGCCAGCAGTCAACGAGGGGTCGGGGAGCTGTTTTTT.

The chain combines TRBV24-1 with TRBJ1-2; 10 bases fit TRBD1. Germline CDR1 reads KGHDR; CDR2 reads SFDVKD. The V and J ends lost 3 bases and 6 bases, in that order; junction bases with no gene match: 6. The CDR3 has 15 residues. The CDR3 DNA follows: TGTGCCACCAGTGATCCGGGACAGGGGAACGATGGCTACACCTTC. Translation gives CATSDPGQGNDGYTF.

The V and J genes are TRBV28 and TRBJ2-3; 11 bases fit TRBD2. CDR3 length equals 18 residues. CDR1 is MDHEN, CDR2 SYDVKM, per germline. J lost 3 bases, V lost 0 bases, and 8 bases had no gene match. DNA for the CDR3: TGTGCCAGCAGTTTATGGGGCTTTCGACTAGCGGGGACAGATACGCAGTATTTT. It codes for CASSLWGFRLAGTDTQYF.

V is TRBV9 and J is TRBJ2-1, with no clear D. The CDR3 has 12 residues. Germline V gene data show CDR1 as SGDLS and CDR2 as YYNGEE. Trimming removed 4 bases from V and 7 bases from J, with 9 bases in between. The CDR3 nucleotides are TGTGCCAGCAGCTCCTCTATGAATGAGCAGTTCTTC. As protein: CASSSSMNEQFF.

This clonotype was seen only a few times. The rearrangement links TRBV12-3 or TRBV12-4 to TRBJ2-1; 11 bases are a match to TRBD2. V lost 7 bases, J lost 5 bases, and 7 bases stayed unmatched. The CDR3 contains 15 residues. CDR3 protein: CASTAGLADDNEQFF. The DNA of the CDR3 is TGTGCCAGCACCGCGGGACTAGCGGACGACAATGAGCAGTTCTTC.

This clonotype was seen only a few times. This chain connects TRBV5-6 to TRBJ2-7; D is unresolved. The germline CDR1 and CDR2 sequences are SGHDT and YYEEEE. The V end lost 0 bases, the J end lost 2 bases, and 9 bases lay between the germline ends. The CDR3 covers 14 residues. In DNA form, the CDR3 reads TGTGCCAGCAGCTTGGGGACCGTCACCTACGAGCAGTACTTC. Protein product: CASSLGTVTYEQYF.

This chain uses TRBV5-1 with TRBJ2-5; D is possibly TRBD2 (5 bases). Germline CDR1 SGHRS, CDR2 YFSETQ. Deletions cut 4 bases from V and 1 base from J, with 11 bases between. The CDR3 covers 14 residues. The CDR3, as DNA: TGCGCCAGCAGCCGGGGAGTCCTCCAAGAGACCCAGTACTTC. Translated, it gives CASSRGVLQETQYF.

The chain links TRBV20-1 to TRBJ2-7, with 9 bases fitting TRBD2. V lost 6 bases to trimming and J lost 6 bases; unmatched junction nucleotides: 12. The length of the CDR3 is 14 residues. Germline CDR1 and CDR2: DFQATT and SNEGSKA (reference sequence). This CDR3 reads CSAKRLAGWTEQYF. As DNA, the CDR3 is TGCAGTGCAAAGAGGCTAGCGGGGTGGACCGAGCAGTACTTC.

This clonotype was counted between two and nine times. The CDR3 nucleotides are TGTGCCAGCAAGGCCGTCCTAGCGGGGGGGACCGGGGAGCTGTTTTTT. Its translation: CASKAVLAGGTGELFF. The chain has TRBV6-1 and TRBJ2-2, with 12 bases fitting TRBD2. The CDR3 is made up of 16 amino acids. Trimming took 7 bases from V and 5 from J; bases not matched to a gene: 8. CDR1 is MNHNS and CDR2 is SASEGT in the germline V gene.

The J gene is TRBJ1-5, the V gene TRBV2, with a tentative D call TRBD1 (6 bases). V lost 3 bases to trimming and J lost 10 bases, with 19 bases between them. The CDR3 is 15 amino acids. Germline V gene sequence: CDR1 SNHLY, CDR2 FYNNEI. The CDR3: CASSDRGEIIAPQHF. Here the CDR3 DNA reads TGTGCCAGCAGTGACAGGGGCGAAATCATTGCTCCCCAGCATTTT.

This clonotype was picked up many times. V usage is TRBV5-1 and J usage is TRBJ1-2; D might be TRBD1 (6 bases). CDR1 and CDR2 (germline): SGHRS, YFSETQ. Trimming took 4 bases from V and 4 from J, leaving 11 bases between them. This CDR3 contains 13 residues. CDR3 sequence: CASSGQSAYGYTF. CDR3 in DNA: TGCGCCAGCAGCGGACAGTCAGCCTATGGCTACACCTTC.

This clonotype was seen a few times. V gene TRBV5-1 combines with J gene TRBJ1-2, with unresolved D. Germline values: CDR1 SGHRS, CDR2 YFSETQ. The CDR3 runs to 12 residues. V shed 4 bases and J shed 7 bases, with 11 bases lying between them. CDR3 coding DNA: TGCGCCAGCAGCCAGTCGTGGGGTGGCTACACCTTC. Translation: CASSQSWGGYTF.

The sample holds a few counts of this clonotype. The gene calls are TRBV12-3 or TRBV12-4 and TRBJ2-2; D gene uncertain. Trimming left V 1 base short and J 4 bases short, with 7 bases between. This CDR3 has 14 amino acids. For the CDR3, the DNA is TGTGCCAGCAGTTTAGGGGTACTCACCGGGGAGCTGTTTTTT. It codes for CASSLGVLTGELFF.

V gene TRBV28 combines with J gene TRBJ2-5; D gene unclear. The CDR3 length is 12 residues. Trimming shortened V by 5 bases and J by 4 bases, and 8 bases separated the two germline ends. Germline V lookup: CDR1 MDHEN, CDR2 SYDVKM. The CDR3 is CASSEIRETQYF. The CDR3 DNA reads TGTGCCAGCAGTGAGATCAGAGAGACCCAGTACTTC.

This chain links TRBV29-1 with TRBJ1-2, with D perhaps matching TRBD1 (6 bases). The CDR3 length is 13 residues. Trimming took off 5 bases at V and 3 bases at J, with 13 bases between the two ends. Germline CDR1 is SQVTM and CDR2 is ANQGSEA. CDR3 bases: TGCAGCGTTAAACTGGACAGTCACTATGGCTACACCTTC. This encodes CSVKLDSHYGYTF.

This clonotype showed up just a few times. The chain has TRBV24-1 and TRBJ2-1, with a possible D match to TRBD2 (7 bases). The V gene's germline CDR1 is KGHDR and CDR2 SFDVKD. This CDR3 contains 16 residues. V lost 1 base and J 1 base, leaving 10 bases between the germline ends. CDR3 DNA sequence: TGTGCCACCAGTGATTTCGAGGGGGGGTCCTACAATGAGCAGTTCTTC. It specifies CATSDFEGGSYNEQFF.

This clonotype showed up just a few times. The genes are TRBV7-9 and TRBJ2-3; the D gene could be TRBD1 or TRBD2 (5 bases each). Trimming removed 2 bases at V and 3 bases at J, with 15 bases between. CDR1 and CDR2 (germline): SEHNR, FQNEAQ (reference sequence). The CDR3 has 16 residues. The DNA of the CDR3 is TGTGCCAGCAGCTTACTGTTGTGGGGGTCGACAGATACGCAGTATTTT. It encodes CASSLLLWGSTDTQYF.

The chain has TRBV7-2 and TRBJ2-7; D unresolved. Germline V gene data show CDR1 as SGHTA and CDR2 as FQGNSA. Trimming pared 3 bases from V and 3 bases from J, leaving 9 bases between. There are 13 residues in the CDR3. In DNA, the CDR3 is TGTGCCAGCAGCTTGGCTAGTCGCTACGAGCAGTACTTC. Translation: CASSLASRYEQYF.

The table lists this clonotype with a few counts. The V and J genes are TRBV28 and TRBJ2-7; 8 bases align to TRBD1. CDR3 length equals 15 residues. The ends lost 4 bases at V and 4 bases at J; junction bases unmatched: 9. CDR1 is MDHEN, CDR2 SYDVKM, per germline. CDR3 residues: CASSSKTGVNYEQYF. In nucleotides, the CDR3 is TGTGCCAGCAGTTCAAAGACAGGGGTTAATTACGAGCAGTACTTC.

V and J are TRBV6-1 and TRBJ2-1; 10 bases agree with TRBD1. V trimming: 5 bases; J trimming: 3 bases; junction bases outside the gene matches: 7. The length of the CDR3 is 16 residues. The germline V gene encodes CDR1 MNHNS and CDR2 SASEGT. The CDR3 DNA reads TGTGCCAGCAGTCCCACCGGGACAGGGGTCTACAATGAGCAGTTCTTC. Its translation is CASSPTGTGVYNEQFF.

This clonotype was detected a few times. The rearrangement links TRBV3-1 to TRBJ2-1; D is ambiguous. This CDR3 contains 16 residues. Trimming removed 0 bases at V and 0 bases at J, with 9 bases between. Germline V gene sequence: CDR1 LGHDT, CDR2 YNNKEL (reference sequence). CDR3 residues: CASSQDFQSSYNEQFF. The CDR3 region has the DNA TGTGCCAGCAGCCAAGATTTCCAGAGCTCCTACAATGAGCAGTTCTTC.

This clonotype was detected ten times or more. This chain joins TRBV20-1 and TRBJ2-4; 7 bases agree with TRBD1. V was pared by 5 bases and J by 10 bases, with 8 bases of the junction left unmatched. Germline-derived CDR1 and CDR2 are DFQATT and SNEGSKA (reference sequence). The CDR3 is made up of 12 amino acids. The CDR3 is CSAATGLKIQYF. DNA of the CDR3: TGCAGTGCTGCGACAGGGCTAAAAATTCAGTACTTC.

This clonotype was detected only a few times. This chain connects TRBV29-1 to TRBJ2-1; TRBD2 matches at 10 bases. Germline values: CDR1 SQVTM, CDR2 ANQGSEA. The CDR3 length is 15 residues. The V gene end was trimmed by 4 bases and the J gene end by 4 bases; junction bases not matched to a gene: 7. The CDR3, as DNA: TGCAGCGTTGGGTCTAGCGGGAGTACTTACAATGAGCAGTTCTTC. It codes for CSVGSSGSTYNEQFF.

V gene TRBV12-3 or TRBV12-4 combines with J gene TRBJ2-2; 7 nucleotides agree with TRBD2. The CDR3 is made up of 15 amino acids. The V and J ends lost 2 bases and 6 bases, in that order; junction bases with no gene match: 6. In DNA, the CDR3 is TGTGCCAGCAGTTTAAACGGGGGGAGGTCCGGGGAGCTGTTTTTT. It translates to CASSLNGGRSGELFF.

This clonotype was counted only a few times. The CDR3 carries no conserved terminal phenylalanine or tryptophan, so it likely arises from a read error. It is unclear where the CDR3 begins or ends on the DNA, so no DNA is shown, and the CDR3 is as TCRdb lists it. This chain joins TRBV3-1 and TRBJ2-1; TRBD2, as called in the table, went unchecked against the DNA. The germline CDR1 and CDR2 sequences are LGHDT and YNNKEL (reference sequence). The CDR3 has 13 residues if both end residues are counted. The CDR3: CASSQLGLAGVWL.

This clonotype has a handful of counts. The DNA for the CDR3 is TGTGCCACCAGGGACAGGGGTGGCATTTATGAGCAGTTCTTC. This encodes CATRDRGGIYEQFF. V gene TRBV24-1 combines with J gene TRBJ2-1; 9 bases are a match to TRBD1. The CDR3 is made up of 14 amino acids. From germline, CDR1 is KGHDR and CDR2 SFDVKD. V was clipped by 7 bases and J by 8 bases; unmatched bases: 8.

This sequence joins TRBV20-1 and TRBJ2-7, with D uncertain. V was trimmed by 0 bases and J by 3 bases, leaving 3 bases between them. Germline lookup yields CDR1 DFQATT and CDR2 SNEGSKA (reference sequence). This CDR3 spans 11 amino acids. The CDR3 loop is CSARDNYEQYF. In nucleotides, the CDR3 is TGCAGTGCTAGAGACAACTACGAGCAGTACTTC.

V and J are TRBV12-3 or TRBV12-4 and TRBJ2-3, with TRBD2 matching over 8 bases. The CDR3 spans 15 residues. V shed 2 bases, J shed 6 bases, and the junction held 7 bases outside the gene matches. The CDR3 protein is CASSLQRGRGDTQYF. The CDR3 coding sequence is TGTGCCAGCAGTTTACAGCGGGGGAGGGGGGATACGCAGTATTTT.